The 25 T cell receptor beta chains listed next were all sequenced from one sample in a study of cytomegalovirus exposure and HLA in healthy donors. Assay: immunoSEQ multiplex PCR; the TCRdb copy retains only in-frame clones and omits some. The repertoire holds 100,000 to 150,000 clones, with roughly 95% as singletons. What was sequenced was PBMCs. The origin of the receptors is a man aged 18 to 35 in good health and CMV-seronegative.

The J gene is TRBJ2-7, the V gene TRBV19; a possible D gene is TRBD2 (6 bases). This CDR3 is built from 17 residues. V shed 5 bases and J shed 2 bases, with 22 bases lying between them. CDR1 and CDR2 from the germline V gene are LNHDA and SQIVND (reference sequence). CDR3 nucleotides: TGTGCCAGTAGTCCGGGTGGAGTGGGGGAGGCGACCTACGAGCAGTACTTC. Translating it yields CASSPGGVGEATYEQYF.

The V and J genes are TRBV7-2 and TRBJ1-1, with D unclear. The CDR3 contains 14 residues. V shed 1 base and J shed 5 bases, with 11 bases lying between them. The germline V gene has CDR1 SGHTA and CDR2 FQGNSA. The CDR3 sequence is CASSLVEGSTEAFF. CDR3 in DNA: TGTGCCAGCAGCTTAGTAGAGGGTAGTACTGAAGCTTTCTTT.

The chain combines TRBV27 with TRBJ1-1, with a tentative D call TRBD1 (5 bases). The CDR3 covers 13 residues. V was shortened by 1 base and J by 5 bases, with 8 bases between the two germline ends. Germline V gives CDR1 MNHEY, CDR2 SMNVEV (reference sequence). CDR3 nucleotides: TGTGCCAGCAGTTTATTTCAGGGTACTGAAGCTTTCTTT. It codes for CASSLFQGTEAFF.

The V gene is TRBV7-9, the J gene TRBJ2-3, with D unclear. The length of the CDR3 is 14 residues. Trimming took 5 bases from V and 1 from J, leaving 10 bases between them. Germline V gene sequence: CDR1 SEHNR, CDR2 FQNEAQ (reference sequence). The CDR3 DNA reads TGTGCCAGCAGCGCCCCTCCGGGCACAGATACGCAGTATTTT. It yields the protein CASSAPPGTDTQYF.

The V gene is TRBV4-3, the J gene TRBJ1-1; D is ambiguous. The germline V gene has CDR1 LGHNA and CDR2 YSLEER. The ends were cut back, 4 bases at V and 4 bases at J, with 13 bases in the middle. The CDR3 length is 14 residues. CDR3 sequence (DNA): TGCGCCAGCAGCCCCCAAGTAGCCAGCACTGAAGCTTTCTTT. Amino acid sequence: CASSPQVASTEAFF.

Here the CDR3 reads CASSSLLAGVAYEQYF. In DNA form, the CDR3 reads TGTGCCAGCAGCTCATTGCTAGCGGGAGTGGCCTACGAGCAGTACTTC. The chain uses TRBV7-9 and TRBJ2-7; 10 bases fit TRBD2. V dropped 4 bases and J dropped 2; count of bases not matched to a gene: 8. From germline, CDR1 is SEHNR and CDR2 FQNEAQ (reference sequence). CDR3 length: 16 amino acids. Variable domain in full (rest from reference TRBV7-9 and TRBJ2-7): DTGVSQNPRHKITKRGQNVTFRCDPISEHNRLYWYRQTLGQGPEFLTYFQNEAQLEKSRLLSDRFSAERPKGSFSTLEIQRTEQGDSAMYLCASSSLLAGVAYEQYFGPGTRLTVT.

CDR3 residues: CASSSNPSGGPGNEQFF. CDR3 DNA: TGTGCCAGCAGCTCTAACCCTTCGGGAGGGCCAGGGAATGAGCAGTTCTTC. The chain recombines TRBV7-6 with TRBJ2-1; 8 bases line up with TRBD2. Per the germline V gene, CDR1 is SGHVS and CDR2 is FNYEAQ. The junction had 15 bases not matched to a gene; V was cut back by 4 bases and J by 7 bases. This CDR3 has 17 residues.

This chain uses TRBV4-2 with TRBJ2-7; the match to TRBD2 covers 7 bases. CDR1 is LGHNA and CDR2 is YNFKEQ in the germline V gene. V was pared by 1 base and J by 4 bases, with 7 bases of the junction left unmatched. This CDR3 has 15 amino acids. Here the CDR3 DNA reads TGTGCCAGCAGCCAAGTTCCAAGCGGGGCGTACGAGCAGTACTTC. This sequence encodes CASSQVPSGAYEQYF.

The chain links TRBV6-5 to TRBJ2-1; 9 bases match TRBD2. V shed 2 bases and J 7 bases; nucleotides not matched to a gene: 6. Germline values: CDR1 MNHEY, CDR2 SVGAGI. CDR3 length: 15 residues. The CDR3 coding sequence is TGTGCCAGCAGTTACCTGCCGAGCGGGAGGAATGAGCAGTTCTTC. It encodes CASSYLPSGRNEQFF.

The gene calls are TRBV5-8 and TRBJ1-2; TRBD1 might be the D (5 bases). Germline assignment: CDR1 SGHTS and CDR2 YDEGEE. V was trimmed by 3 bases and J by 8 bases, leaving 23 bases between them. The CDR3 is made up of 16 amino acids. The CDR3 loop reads CASSSPGTRDRRGYTF. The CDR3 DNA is TGTGCCAGCAGCTCGCCAGGGACTCGTGATCGGCGAGGCTACACCTTC.

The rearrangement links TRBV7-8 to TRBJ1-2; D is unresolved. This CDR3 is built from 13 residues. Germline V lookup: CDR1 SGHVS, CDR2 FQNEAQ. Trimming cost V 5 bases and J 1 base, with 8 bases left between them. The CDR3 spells CASSRGDNYGYTF. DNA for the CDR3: TGTGCCAGCAGCCGTGGAGATAACTATGGCTACACCTTC.

The CDR3 reads CASSDRGPYNEQFF. The DNA for the CDR3 is TGTGCCAGCAGTGACAGGGGCCCATACAATGAGCAGTTCTTC. The rearrangement uses TRBV25-1 and TRBJ2-1; tentative D call: TRBD1 (6 bases). CDR1 and CDR2 (germline): MGHDK, SYGVNS. V was cut by 3 bases and J by 4 bases, with 10 bases left in between. CDR3 size: 14 residues.

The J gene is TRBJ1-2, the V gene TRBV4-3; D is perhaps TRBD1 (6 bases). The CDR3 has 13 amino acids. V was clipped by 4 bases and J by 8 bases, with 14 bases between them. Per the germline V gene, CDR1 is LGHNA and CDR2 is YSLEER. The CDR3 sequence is CASSLKHRDGYTF. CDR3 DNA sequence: TGCGCCAGCAGCCTAAAACACAGGGACGGCTACACCTTC.

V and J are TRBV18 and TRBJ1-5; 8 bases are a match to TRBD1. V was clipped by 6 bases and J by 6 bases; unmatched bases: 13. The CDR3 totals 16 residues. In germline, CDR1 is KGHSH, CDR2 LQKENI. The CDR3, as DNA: TGTGCCAGCTCTCTATACCCACCAGGGGGCGGTCAGCCCCAGCATTTT. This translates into CASSLYPPGGGQPQHF.

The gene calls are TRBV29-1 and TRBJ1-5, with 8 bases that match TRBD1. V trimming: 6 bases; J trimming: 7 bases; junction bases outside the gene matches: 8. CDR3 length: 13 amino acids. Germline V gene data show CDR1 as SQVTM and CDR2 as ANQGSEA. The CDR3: CSVSTGVGQPQHF. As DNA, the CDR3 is TGCAGCGTCTCGACAGGGGTAGGGCAGCCCCAGCATTTT. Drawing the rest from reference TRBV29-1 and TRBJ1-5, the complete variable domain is SAVISQKPSRDICQRGTSLTIQCQVDSQVTMMFWYRQQPGQSLTLIATANQGSEATYESGFVIDKFPISRPNLTFSTLTVSNMSPEDSSIYLCSVSTGVGQPQHFGDGTRLSIL.

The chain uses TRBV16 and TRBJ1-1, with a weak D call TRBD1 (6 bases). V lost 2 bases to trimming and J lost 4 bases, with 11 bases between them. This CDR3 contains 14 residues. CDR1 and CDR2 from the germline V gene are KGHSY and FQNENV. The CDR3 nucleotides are TGTGCCAGCAGCCAAGGGGGCGAGGGCACTGAAGCTTTCTTT. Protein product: CASSQGGEGTEAFF.

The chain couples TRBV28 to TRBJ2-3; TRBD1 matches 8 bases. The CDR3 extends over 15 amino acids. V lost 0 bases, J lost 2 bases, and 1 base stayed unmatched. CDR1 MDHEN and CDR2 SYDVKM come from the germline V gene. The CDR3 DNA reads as TGTGCCAGCAGTTTATGGGGACAGGTCACAGATACGCAGTATTTT. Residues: CASSLWGQVTDTQYF.

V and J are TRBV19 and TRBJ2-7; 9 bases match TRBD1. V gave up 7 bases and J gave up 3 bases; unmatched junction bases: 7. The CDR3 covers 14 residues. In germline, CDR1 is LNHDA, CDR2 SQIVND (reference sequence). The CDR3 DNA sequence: TGTGCCAGTACTACCGGGACAGGGCGCTACGAGCAGTACTTC. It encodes CASTTGTGRYEQYF.

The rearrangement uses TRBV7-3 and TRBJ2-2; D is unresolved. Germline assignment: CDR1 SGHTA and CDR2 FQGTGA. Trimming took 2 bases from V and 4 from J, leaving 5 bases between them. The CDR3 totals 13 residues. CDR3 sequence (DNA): TGTGCCAGCAGCTTATCCGGCACCGGGGAGCTGTTTTTT. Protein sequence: CASSLSGTGELFF.

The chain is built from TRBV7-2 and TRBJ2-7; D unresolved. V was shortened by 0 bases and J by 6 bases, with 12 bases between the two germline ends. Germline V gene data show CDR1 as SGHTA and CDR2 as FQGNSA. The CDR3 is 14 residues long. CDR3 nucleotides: TGTGCCAGCAGCTTAGCCCAACTCTTCCGCGAGCAGTACTTC. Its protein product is CASSLAQLFREQYF.

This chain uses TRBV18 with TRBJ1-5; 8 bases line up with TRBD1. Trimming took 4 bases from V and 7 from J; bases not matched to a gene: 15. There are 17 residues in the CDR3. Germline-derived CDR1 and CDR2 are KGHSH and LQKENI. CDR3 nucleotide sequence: TGTGCCAGCTCACTTTCACCCGTCCGACAGGGGCAACAGCCCCAGCATTTT. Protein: CASSLSPVRQGQQPQHF.

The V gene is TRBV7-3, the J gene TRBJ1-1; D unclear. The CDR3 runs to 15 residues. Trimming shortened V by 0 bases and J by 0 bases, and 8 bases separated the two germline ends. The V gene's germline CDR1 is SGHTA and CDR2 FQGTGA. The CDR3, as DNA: TGTGCCAGCAGCTTAACGCCGGGGTTGAACACTGAAGCTTTCTTT. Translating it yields CASSLTPGLNTEAFF.

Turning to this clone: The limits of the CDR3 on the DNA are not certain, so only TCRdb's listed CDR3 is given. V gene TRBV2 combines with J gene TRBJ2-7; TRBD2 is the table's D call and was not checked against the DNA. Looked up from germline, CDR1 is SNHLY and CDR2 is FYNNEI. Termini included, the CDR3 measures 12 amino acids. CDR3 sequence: CASSVGSGTSEF.

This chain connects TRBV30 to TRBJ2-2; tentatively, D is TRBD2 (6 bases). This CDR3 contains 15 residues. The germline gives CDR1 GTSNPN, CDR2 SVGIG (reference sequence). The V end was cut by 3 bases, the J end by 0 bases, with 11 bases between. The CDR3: CAWSVGLSNTGELFF. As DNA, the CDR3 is TGTGCCTGGAGCGTAGGACTATCGAACACCGGGGAGCTGTTTTTT.

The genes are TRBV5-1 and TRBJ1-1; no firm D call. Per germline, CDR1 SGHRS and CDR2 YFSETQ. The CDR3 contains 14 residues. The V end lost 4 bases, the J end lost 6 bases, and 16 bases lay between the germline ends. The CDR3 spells CASSPRRGFAEAFF. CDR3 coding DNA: TGCGCCAGCAGCCCAAGGCGGGGATTCGCTGAAGCTTTCTTT.